These 3 T cell receptor beta chains were all obtained from the same sample, sequenced in a study of OX40 agonist ivuxolimab in advanced cancers. Library preparation used the immunoSEQ multiplex PCR assay. TCRdb re-hosts the immuneACCESS table, in-frame sequences only. Its copies lack some clones; in the studies checked, an unresolved V gene accounts for under half of them, and the cause for the rest is not known. In all, the sample holds 50,000 to 60,000 clones, and roughly 86% of those were seen once. The ten largest clones capture 0.95% to 1.4% of the sample. The source was CD4+ or CD8+ T cells sorted from blood, collected in a trial of the OX40 agonist ivuxolimab. These receptor sequences come from an adult with an advanced solid tumor such as melanoma, head and neck, liver or kidney cancer.

The chain combines TRBV7-8 with TRBJ1-5; D perhaps matches TRBD1 (6 bases). The ends were cut back, 4 bases at V and 0 bases at J, with 10 bases in the middle. Germline lookup yields CDR1 SGHVS and CDR2 FQNEAQ. The CDR3 is made up of 15 amino acids. CDR3 in amino acids: CASSSTGYSNQPQHF. Here the CDR3 DNA reads TGTGCCAGCAGCTCGACAGGTTATAGCAATCAGCCCCAGCATTTT.

This clone turned up a few times. The V and J genes are TRBV7-9 and TRBJ2-7; maybe TRBD2 (6 bases). Germline-derived CDR1 and CDR2 are SEHNR and FQNEAQ (reference sequence). V was cut by 3 bases and J by 0 bases, with 9 bases left in between. The CDR3 runs to 14 residues. This CDR3 is CASSFGGDSYEQYF. The CDR3 DNA reads TGTGCCAGCAGCTTTGGAGGGGACTCCTACGAGCAGTACTTC.

The V call is TRBV27, the J call TRBJ2-4; D could derive from TRBD1 or TRBD2 (5 bases each). V lost 2 bases and J lost 10, with 15 bases in between. Germline lookup yields CDR1 MNHEY and CDR2 SMNVEV (reference sequence). The CDR3 runs 14 residues. The CDR3: CASSLSRDGGIQYF. The CDR3 coding sequence is TGTGCCAGCAGTTTAAGCCGGGACGGCGGGATTCAGTACTTC.